These T cell receptor beta chains were read from a single sample in a study of cytotoxic CD8 clonotypes in ibrutinib-treated CLL. The repertoire was sequenced with immunoSEQ multiplex PCR; TCRdb's copy has only in-frame clones and lacks some. The profile covers 100,000 to 150,000 clones, with 80% to 90% appearing a single time and roughly 2% taken by the ten largest. The sample here was PBMCs, taken after 24 months of ibrutinib treatment. The receptors come from a human donor with chronic lymphocytic leukemia. The CDR3 runs from the conserved cysteine through the conserved F or W. The order of the fields is D gene, J gene, V gene, clone size, CDR3 DNA, CDR3 protein. The D gene is left open where the match is weak. A clone size is listed for some rows: how often the clone was seen (once, few, many), or a class if it is expanded.

.	TRBJ2-7	TRBV5-1	.	TGCGCCAGCAGCTTGGAAGGCGTTGGGTCCTACGAGCAGTACTTC	CASSLEGVGSYEQYF
TRBD1	TRBJ1-4	TRBV2	.	TGTGCCAGCACCGGAGGACAGGGTTCCGAAAAACTGTTTTTT	CASTGGQGSEKLFF
.	TRBJ1-4	TRBV2	.	TGTGCCAGCAGCCTTGGGCCTAATGAAAAACTGTTTTTT	CASSLGPNEKLFF
TRBD1	TRBJ1-2	TRBV7-2	.	TGTGCCAGCAGCGAATCCGGGACAGGGTTTGGCTACACCTTC	CASSESGTGFGYTF
TRBD2	TRBJ2-7	TRBV7-2	.	TGTGCCAGCAGACCCACTAGCGGGAGCTTCGACGAGCAGTACTTC	CASRPTSGSFDEQYF
.	TRBJ1-2	TRBV4-1	.	TGCGCCAGCAGCCAAGTAGTTGCGGGGCGAGCTAACTATGGCTACACCTTC	CASSQVVAGRANYGYTF
.	TRBJ1-2	TRBV28	.	TGTGCCAGCAGTTTGCCGTCGCCTGAAAACCGGGATGCTTTCTATGGCTACACCTTC	CASSLPSPENRDAFYGYTF
.	TRBJ1-1	TRBV28	.	TGTGCCAGCAGTACCCCAAGTGTGACTGAAGCTTTCTTT	CASSTPSVTEAFF
TRBD1	TRBJ1-1	TRBV19	.	TGTGCTATTAAACGGGACAGGGGAGGGAATGAAGCTTTCTTT	CAIKRDRGGNEAFF
.	TRBJ2-5	TRBV12-5	.	TGTGCTAGTGGTTTTCAGCCGGGCCAAGAGACCCAGTACTTC	CASGFQPGQETQYF
.	TRBJ2-5	TRBV5-6	.	TGTGCCAGCAGCCCACGCGGTAGAGGAGGGAAGACCCAGTACTTC	CASSPRGRGGKTQYF
TRBD2	TRBJ2-7	TRBV28	.	TGTGCCACCCCATGGGGGAGGGCGTCCGAGCAGTACTTC	CATPWGRASEQYF
.	TRBJ2-7	TRBV28	.	TGTGCCAGCTATAGGGGGACTCACCACTACGAGCAGTACTTC	CASYRGTHHYEQYF
TRBD1	TRBJ2-1	TRBV28	.	TGTGCCAGCAGTTTTGGTAGTTGGGACAGGGGGCCCCCGGAGCAGTTCTTC	CASSFGSWDRGPPEQFF
.	TRBJ2-5	TRBV18	.	TGTGCCAGCTCACCAGACTCCGGTTCGAGGACCCAGTACTTC	CASSPDSGSRTQYF
TRBD1	TRBJ1-3	TRBV5-1	.	TGCGCCAGCAGAGCAAGCCCCGGGACAGCCTCTGGAAACACCATATATTTT	CASRASPGTASGNTIYF
.	TRBJ2-1	TRBV2	once	TGTGCCAGCAGTGTCTACAATGAGCAGTTCTTC	CASSVYNEQFF
TRBD2	TRBJ2-5	TRBV7-2	.	TGTGCCAGCAGCCTGGGACTAGCCCCTCAAGAGACCCAGTACTTC	CASSLGLAPQETQYF
TRBD2	TRBJ2-4	TRBV2	.	TGTGCCAGCAGTGGCCCCCGGACTAGCGGGGTGAAGTACTTC	CASSGPRTSGVKYF
.	TRBJ1-1	TRBV30	.	TGTGCCTGGACGGGCGGGGGAAACACTGAAGCTTTCTTT	CAWTGGGNTEAFF